This T cell receptor beta chain originates from a study of cytomegalovirus exposure and HLA in healthy donors. Findings and caveats of the study: Researchers catalogued about 160 TCR beta chains as cytomegalovirus-associated. Reportedly, cytomegalovirus status was diagnosed with high sensitivity and specificity. Researchers reported in a later analysis that a missense DCLRE1C variant was tied to TCR beta V- and J-gene trimming.

Though nominally healthy at sampling, donors likely had unrecorded immune exposures. As regards this clone: Its antigen is as yet unknown.

Both 60 Vbeta primers and 13 Jbeta primers went into the PCR. The table came from immunoSEQ multiplex PCR; TCRdb's copy has only in-frame clones and leaves some out. The table includes approximately 140,000 clones, around 79% detected once. Sequenced sample: PBMCs. The receptor was isolated from a woman in her forties or fifties in good health and CMV-seropositive.

The CDR3 loop is CASSVYRGGGGELFF. CDR3 DNA sequence: TGTGCCAGCAGCGTATATCGGGGTGGCGGCGGGGAGCTGTTTTTT. The chain couples TRBV9 to TRBJ2-2; a possible D gene is TRBD2 (5 bases). The CDR3 has 15 amino acids. From germline, CDR1 is SGDLS and CDR2 YYNGEE. The germline V and J ends were trimmed by 1 base and 7 bases, with 14 bases remaining between them.